This TCR beta chain came from a study of blood T cell repertoires in COVID-19. Study details: Acute and convalescent COVID-19 specimens originated in the United States, Italy and Spain. PBMCs, B-cell-depleted T cells, or T cells provided the cDNA or gDNA that made up the material.

Notes on this clone: Other DNA variants within this sample encode the same CDR3.

This CDR3 contains 12 residues. The V gene's germline CDR1 is SGHTA and CDR2 FQGNSA. V lost 6 bases to trimming and J lost 2 bases, with 6 bases between them. This table comes from immunoSEQ multiplex PCR, and its TCRdb copy is limited to in-frame clones, with some not included. The sample lists about 68,000 clones, roughly 84% occurring once. This sequence originates from a man aged 45-65 years with active COVID-19. Sequenced input: peripheral blood. J is TRBJ2-3 and V is TRBV7-2; D is unclear. CDR3 loop: CASSLYTDTQYF. The CDR3 coding sequence is TGTGCCAGCAGTCTCTACACAGATACGCAGTATTTT.